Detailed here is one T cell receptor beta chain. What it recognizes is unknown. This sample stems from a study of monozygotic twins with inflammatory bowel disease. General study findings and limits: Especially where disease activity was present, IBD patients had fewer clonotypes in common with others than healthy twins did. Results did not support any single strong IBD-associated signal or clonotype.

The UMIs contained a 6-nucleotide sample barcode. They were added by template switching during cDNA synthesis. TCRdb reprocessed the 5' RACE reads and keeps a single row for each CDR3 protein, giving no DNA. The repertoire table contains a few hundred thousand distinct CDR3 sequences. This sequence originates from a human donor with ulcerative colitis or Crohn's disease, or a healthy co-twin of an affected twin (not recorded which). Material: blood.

CDR3 protein: CASSLGTARNTEAFF. The J gene is TRBJ1-1, the V gene TRBV7-2; absent DNA, TCRdb's TRBD1 call cannot be checked. The CDR3 is made up of 15 amino acids. Per germline, CDR1 SGHTA and CDR2 FQGNSA. Complete variable domain (other parts from reference TRBV7-2 and TRBJ1-1): GAGVSQSPSNKVTEKGKDVELRCDPISGHTALYWYRQSLGQGLEFLIYFQGNSAPDKSGLPSDRFSAERTGGSVSTLTIQRTQQEDSAVYLCASSLGTARNTEAFFGQGTRLTVV.